This TCR beta chain was sequenced in a study of radiotherapy plus CTLA-4 blockade in lung cancer. Findings and limits, study-wide: Peripheral blood showed expansion of tumor-derived TCR clones after radiotherapy and ipilimumab.

Turning to this clone: As yet, its antigen is unknown.

Clones were read by immunoSEQ multiplex PCR, and TCRdb kept only the in-frame ones, dropping some. Of 35,000 to 50,000 clones listed, 73% were seen once; the top ten hold around 3.3%. V shed 1 base and J shed 5 bases, with 14 bases lying between them. The CDR3 has 15 amino acids. Germline assignment: CDR1 SGHAT and CDR2 FQNNGV. The receptor comes from a human donor with non-small cell lung cancer who had a complete response to radiotherapy plus ipilimumab. This chain connects TRBV11-2 to TRBJ1-1, with D maybe TRBD1 (5 bases). Source: peripheral blood, taken from a patient treated with radiotherapy plus ipilimumab. In DNA, the CDR3 is TGTGCCAGCAGCTTAGTTCCGCTTACAGGTACTGAAGCTTTCTTT. This sequence encodes CASSLVPLTGTEAFF.